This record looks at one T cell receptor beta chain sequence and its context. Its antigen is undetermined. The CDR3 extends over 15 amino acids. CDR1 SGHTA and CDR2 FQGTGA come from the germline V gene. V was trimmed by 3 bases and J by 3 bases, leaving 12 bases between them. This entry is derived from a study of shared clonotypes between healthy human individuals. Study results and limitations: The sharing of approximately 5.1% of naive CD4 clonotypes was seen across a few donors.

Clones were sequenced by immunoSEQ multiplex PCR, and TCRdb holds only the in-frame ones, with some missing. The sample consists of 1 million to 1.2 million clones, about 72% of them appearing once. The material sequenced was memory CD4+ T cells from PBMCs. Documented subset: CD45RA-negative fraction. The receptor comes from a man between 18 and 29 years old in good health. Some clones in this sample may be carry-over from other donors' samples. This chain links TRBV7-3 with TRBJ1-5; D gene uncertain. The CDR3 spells CASSFWQAVNQPQHF. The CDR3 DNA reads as TGTGCCAGCAGCTTCTGGCAGGCGGTCAATCAGCCCCAGCATTTT.